Shown below are 3 T cell receptor beta chains from a single sample sequenced in a study of blood T cell repertoires in COVID-19. The repertoire was sequenced with immunoSEQ multiplex PCR; TCRdb's copy has only in-frame clones and lacks some. The table records 150,000 to 170,000 clones, roughly 85% of them present only once. The material sequenced was peripheral blood. These receptors came from a woman aged 55 to 70 with COVID-19, enrolled during active disease.

The chain employs TRBV25-1 and TRBJ2-2; D remains unclear. The CDR3 runs 16 residues. The germline V and J ends were trimmed by 0 bases and 0 bases, with 8 bases remaining between them. Germline V CDR1 and CDR2: MGHDK, SYGVNS. CDR3: CASSEYPGSNTGELFF. CDR3 DNA: TGTGCCAGCAGTGAATATCCCGGGTCGAACACCGGGGAGCTGTTTTTT.

The chain is built from TRBV10-1 and TRBJ1-6, with 7 bases that match TRBD1. The J segment lost 8 bases and the V segment lost 2 bases, leaving 6 bases of the junction unmatched. CDR1 is WNHNN, CDR2 SYGVQD, per germline (reference sequence). The CDR3 runs 15 residues. The CDR3 loop reads CASSELRQGHSPLHF. The CDR3 DNA follows: TGCGCCAGCAGTGAGCTCCGACAGGGACATTCACCCCTCCACTTT.

J is TRBJ1-1 and V is TRBV9, with D maybe TRBD1 (6 bases). Germline V gene lookup returns CDR1 SGDLS and CDR2 YYNGEE. The CDR3 consists of 14 residues. V dropped 0 bases and J dropped 1 base, with 7 bases sitting between them. The DNA for the CDR3 is TGTGCCAGCAGCGTAGAGGGACAGAACACTGAAGCTTTCTTT. Amino acids: CASSVEGQNTEAFF. The whole variable domain, filled in from reference TRBV9 and TRBJ1-1, reads DSGVTQTPKHLITATGQRVTLRCSPRSGDLSVYWYQQSLDQGLQFLIQYYNGEERAKGNILERFSAQQFPDLHSELNLSSLELGDSALYFCASSVEGQNTEAFFGQGTRLTVV.